The present T cell receptor beta chain was sequenced within a study of neurological immune-mediated disorders. The V gene lost 6 bases and the J gene lost 6 bases, with 18 bases spanning the gap. Germline-derived CDR1 and CDR2 are SGHAT and FQNNGV. This CDR3 region has 14 residues. At least ten counts were recorded for this clonotype. This sample's time point: longitudinal time-point 1 (baseline). The study drew its healthy controls from blood bank volunteers in Maryland, USA. Unsorted libraries used 2 million PBMCs kept at -80 degrees C. Synthesis of cDNA was performed by 5'RACE using 10-nucleotide random UMIs. The yield of each sequencing run was over 160 million TCR-beta sequences from 15-18 subjects. TCRdb independently ran MiXCR on the 5' RACE reads; one entry per CDR3 protein. Of some 49,000 distinct CDR3 sequences listed, roughly 10% are singletons.

The chain joins TRBV11-2 to TRBJ2-7, with a tentative D call TRBD2 (7 bases). Sequenced: PBMCs. This TCR was sampled from a woman in her forties in good health. The CDR3 sequence: CASSVRGLPGEQYF. The CDR3 DNA reads TGTGCCAGCAGTGTGCGGGGGCTACCCGGCGAGCAGTACTTC.